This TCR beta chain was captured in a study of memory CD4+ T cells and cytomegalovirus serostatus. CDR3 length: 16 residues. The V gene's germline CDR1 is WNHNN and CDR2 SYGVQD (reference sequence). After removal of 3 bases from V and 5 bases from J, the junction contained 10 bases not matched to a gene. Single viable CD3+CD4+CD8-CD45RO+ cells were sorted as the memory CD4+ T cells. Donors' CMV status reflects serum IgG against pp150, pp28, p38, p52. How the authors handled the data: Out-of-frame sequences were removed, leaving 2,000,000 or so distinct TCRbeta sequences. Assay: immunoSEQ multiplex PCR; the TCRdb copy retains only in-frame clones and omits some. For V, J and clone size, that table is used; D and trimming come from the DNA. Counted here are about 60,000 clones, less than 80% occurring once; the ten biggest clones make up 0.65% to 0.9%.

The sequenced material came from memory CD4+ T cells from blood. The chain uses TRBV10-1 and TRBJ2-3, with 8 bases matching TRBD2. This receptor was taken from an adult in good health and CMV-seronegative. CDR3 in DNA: TGCGCCAGCAGTGAACCCTCCAGCGGGAGTCGAGATACGCAGTATTTT. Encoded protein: CASSEPSSGSRDTQYF.